This TCR beta chain was recorded in a study of shared clonotypes between healthy human individuals. General observations from the study: Since donors were few, the genetic and exposure-history diversity represented was limited.

About this clone: The antigen is undetermined.

CD4+ cells underwent separation, giving CD45RA+ naive and CD45RA-negative memory subsets. After removal of 0 bases from V and 2 bases from J, the junction contained 8 bases not matched to a gene. The V gene's germline CDR1 is LGHNA and CDR2 YSLEER. The CDR3 runs 17 residues. The data were produced by immunoSEQ multiplex PCR, yet TCRdb's version contains in-frame clones alone and is incomplete. Counted here are a few million clones, 90% to 95% occurring once; the ten biggest clones make up 0.39%. This clonotype originated in a man aged 18 to 30 in good health. Some clones in this sample may be carry-over from other donors' samples. This chain uses TRBV4-3 with TRBJ2-5, with TRBD2 identical over 8 bases. Sequencing used naive CD4+ T cells from PBMCs. As to subset: CD45RA+ positively selected. CDR3 sequence: CASSQDLGGRRQETQYF. The CDR3 DNA follows: TGCGCCAGCAGCCAAGATCTTGGCGGGAGGAGGCAAGAGACCCAGTACTTC.